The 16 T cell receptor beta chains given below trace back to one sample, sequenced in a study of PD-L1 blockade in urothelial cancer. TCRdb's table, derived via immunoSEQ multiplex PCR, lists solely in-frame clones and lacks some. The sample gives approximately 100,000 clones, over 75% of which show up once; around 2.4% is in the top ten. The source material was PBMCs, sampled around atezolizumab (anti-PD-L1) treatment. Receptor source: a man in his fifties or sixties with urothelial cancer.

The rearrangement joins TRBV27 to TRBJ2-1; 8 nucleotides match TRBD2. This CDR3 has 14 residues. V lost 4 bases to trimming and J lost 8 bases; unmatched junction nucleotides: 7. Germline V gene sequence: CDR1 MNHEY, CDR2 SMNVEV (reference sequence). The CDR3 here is CASSSSSGFDEQFF. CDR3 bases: TGTGCCAGCAGTTCTTCTAGCGGGTTCGATGAGCAGTTCTTC.

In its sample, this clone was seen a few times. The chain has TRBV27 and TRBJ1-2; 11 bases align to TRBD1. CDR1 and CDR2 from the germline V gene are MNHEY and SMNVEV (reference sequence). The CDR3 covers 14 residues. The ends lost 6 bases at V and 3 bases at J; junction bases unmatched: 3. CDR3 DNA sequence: TGTGCCAGCAGGGGGGGACAGGGGGACTATGGCTACACCTTC. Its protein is CASRGGQGDYGYTF.

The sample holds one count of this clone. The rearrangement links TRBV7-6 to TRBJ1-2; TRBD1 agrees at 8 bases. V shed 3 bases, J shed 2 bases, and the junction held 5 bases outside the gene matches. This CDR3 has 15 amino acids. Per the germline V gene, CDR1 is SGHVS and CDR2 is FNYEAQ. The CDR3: CASSLQGQGNYGYTF. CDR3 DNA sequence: TGTGCCAGCAGCTTGCAAGGACAGGGAAACTATGGCTACACCTTC.

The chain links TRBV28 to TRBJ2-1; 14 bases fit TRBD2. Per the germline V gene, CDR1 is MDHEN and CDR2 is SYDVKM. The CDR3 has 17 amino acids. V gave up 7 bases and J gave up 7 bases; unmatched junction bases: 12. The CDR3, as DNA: TGTGCCAGCAAAACGTACGCCGGGACTAGCGGGGGAAATGAGCAGTTCTTC. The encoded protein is CASKTYAGTSGGNEQFF.

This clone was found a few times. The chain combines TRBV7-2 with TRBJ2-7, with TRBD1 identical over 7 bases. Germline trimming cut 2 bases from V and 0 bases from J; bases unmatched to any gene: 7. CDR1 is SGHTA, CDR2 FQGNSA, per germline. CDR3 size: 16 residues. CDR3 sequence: CASSLWSTGSSYEQYF. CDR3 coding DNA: TGTGCCAGCAGCTTATGGTCGACAGGGAGCTCCTACGAGCAGTACTTC. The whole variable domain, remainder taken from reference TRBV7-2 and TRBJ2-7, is GAGVSQSPSNKVTEKGKDVELRCDPISGHTALYWYRQSLGQGLEFLIYFQGNSAPDKSGLPSDRFSAERTGGSVSTLTIQRTQQEDSAVYLCASSLWSTGSSYEQYFGPGTRLTVT.

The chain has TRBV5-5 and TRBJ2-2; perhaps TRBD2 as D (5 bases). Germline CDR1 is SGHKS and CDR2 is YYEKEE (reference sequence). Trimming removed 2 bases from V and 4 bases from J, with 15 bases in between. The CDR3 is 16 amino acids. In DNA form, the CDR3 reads TGTGCCAGCAGCTTTCAGAAGCGGTCTGTCACCGGGGAGCTGTTTTTT. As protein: CASSFQKRSVTGELFF.

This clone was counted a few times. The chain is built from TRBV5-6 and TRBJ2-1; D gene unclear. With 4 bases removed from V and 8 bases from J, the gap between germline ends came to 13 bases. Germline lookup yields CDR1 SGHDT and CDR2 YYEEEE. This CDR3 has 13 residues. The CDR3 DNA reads TGTGCCAGCAGCCGGTTTAGCTCCTATGAGCAGTTCTTC. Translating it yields CASSRFSSYEQFF.

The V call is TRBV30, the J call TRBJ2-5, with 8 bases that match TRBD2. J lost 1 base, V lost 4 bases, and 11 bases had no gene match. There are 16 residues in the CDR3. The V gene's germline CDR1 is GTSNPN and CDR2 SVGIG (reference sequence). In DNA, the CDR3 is TGTGCCTGGATTAACCCGGGACTAGGGGGCCAAGAGACCCAGTACTTC. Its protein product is CAWINPGLGGQETQYF.

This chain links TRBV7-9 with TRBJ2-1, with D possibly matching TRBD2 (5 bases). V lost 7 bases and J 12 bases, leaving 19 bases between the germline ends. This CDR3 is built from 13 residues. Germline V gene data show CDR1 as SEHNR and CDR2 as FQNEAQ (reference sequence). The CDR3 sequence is CASTTPGRGRQFF. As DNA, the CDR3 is TGTGCCAGCACCACCCCGGGTCGGGGTAGGCAGTTCTTC.

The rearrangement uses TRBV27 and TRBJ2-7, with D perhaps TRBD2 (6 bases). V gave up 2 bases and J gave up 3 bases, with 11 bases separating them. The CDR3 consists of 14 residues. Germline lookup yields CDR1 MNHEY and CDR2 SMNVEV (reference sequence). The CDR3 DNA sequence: TGTGCCAGCAGTTTACGGCGGGAAGGCTACGAGCAGTACTTC. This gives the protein CASSLRREGYEQYF.

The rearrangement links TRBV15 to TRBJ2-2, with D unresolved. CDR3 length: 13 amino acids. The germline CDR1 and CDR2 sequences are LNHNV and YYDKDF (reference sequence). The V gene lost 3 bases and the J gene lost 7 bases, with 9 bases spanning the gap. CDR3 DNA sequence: TGTGCCACCAGCAGCAGGTCCGGCGGGGAGCTGTTTTTT. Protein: CATSSRSGGELFF.

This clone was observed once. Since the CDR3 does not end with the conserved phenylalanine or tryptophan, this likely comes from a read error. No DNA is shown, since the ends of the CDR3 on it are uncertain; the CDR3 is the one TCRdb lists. The chain's CDR3 is CASSFRAGGKRTGGFRS. The rearrangement joins TRBV28 to TRBJ2-7; the DNA was not used to check the table's D call, TRBD2. Inclusive of both ends, the CDR3 amounts to 17 amino acids. Germline V CDR1 and CDR2: MDHEN, SYDVKM.

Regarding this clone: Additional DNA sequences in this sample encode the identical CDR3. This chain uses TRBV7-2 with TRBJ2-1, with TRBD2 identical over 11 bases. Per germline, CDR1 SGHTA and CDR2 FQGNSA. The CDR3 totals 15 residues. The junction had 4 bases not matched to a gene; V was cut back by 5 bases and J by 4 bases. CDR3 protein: CASSLTSGAYNEQFF. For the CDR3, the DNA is TGTGCCAGCAGCCTGACTAGCGGGGCGTACAATGAGCAGTTCTTC.

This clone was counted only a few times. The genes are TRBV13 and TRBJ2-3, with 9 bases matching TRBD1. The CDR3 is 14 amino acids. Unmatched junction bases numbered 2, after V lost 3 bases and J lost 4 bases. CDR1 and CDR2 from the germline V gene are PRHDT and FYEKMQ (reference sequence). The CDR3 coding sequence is TGTGCCAGCAGCTTGGGACAGGGCCCAGATACGCAGTATTTT. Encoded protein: CASSLGQGPDTQYF.

The CDR3 DNA sequence: TGTGCCAGCAGCTCCACGCTGGTAGCGGGAGTGAATACGCAGTATTTT. This sequence encodes CASSSTLVAGVNTQYF. The chain links TRBV11-3 to TRBJ2-3, with 9 nucleotides matching TRBD2. After removal of 4 bases from V and 7 bases from J, the junction contained 12 bases not matched to a gene. Germline loops: CDR1 SGHNT, CDR2 YENEEA. The CDR3 covers 16 residues.

The CDR3 spells CASSELASVSYNEQFF. The DNA of the CDR3 is TGCGCCAGCAGTGAGTTAGCCAGTGTCTCCTACAATGAGCAGTTCTTC. This chain joins TRBV10-2 and TRBJ2-1, with D hard to call. The germline V and J ends were trimmed by 1 base and 0 bases, with 10 bases remaining between them. Per germline, CDR1 WSHSY and CDR2 SAAADI. The CDR3 covers 16 residues.